The 11 T cell receptor beta chains below were found in one sample sequenced in a study of cytomegalovirus exposure and HLA in healthy donors. The primer mix had 60 Vbeta and 13 Jbeta primers. The data were produced by immunoSEQ multiplex PCR, yet TCRdb's version contains in-frame clones alone and is incomplete. The sample lists roughly 100,000 clones; 70% to 80% were seen once. The material sequenced was PBMCs. Source of these receptors: a man in his 60s in good health and CMV-seronegative.

V usage is TRBV19 and J usage is TRBJ2-5; weak D call: TRBD1 (5 bases). The V end lost 5 bases, the J end lost 3 bases, and 10 bases lay between the germline ends. CDR1 and CDR2 (germline): LNHDA, SQIVND (reference sequence). The CDR3 sequence is 13 residues long. The DNA for the CDR3 is TGTGCCAGTAGTGGCAGGGAAAAAGAGACCCAGTACTTC. It specifies CASSGREKETQYF. Filled out from reference TRBV19 and TRBJ2-5, the complete variable domain reads DGGITQSPKYLFRKEGQNVTLSCEQNLNHDAMYWYRQDPGQGLRLIYYSQIVNDFQKGDIAEGYSVSREKKESFPLTVTSAQKNPTAFYLCASSGREKETQYFGPGTRLLVL.

J is TRBJ2-1 and V is TRBV11-2; TRBD1 might be the D (6 bases). Trimming took off 6 bases at V and 2 bases at J, with 14 bases between the two ends. CDR3 size: 15 residues. CDR1 SGHAT and CDR2 FQNNGV come from the germline V gene. As DNA, the CDR3 is TGTGCCAGCAGTGGGATTCAGGGGCCCTACAATGAGCAGTTCTTC. Protein product: CASSGIQGPYNEQFF.

The chain uses TRBV7-9 and TRBJ2-5, with TRBD2 as a possible D gene (7 bases). Germline CDR1 SEHNR, CDR2 FQNEAQ (reference sequence). The CDR3 has 17 amino acids. V lost 1 base to trimming and J lost 5 bases, with 20 bases between them. CDR3: CASSLDRGALVRETQYF. The CDR3 DNA follows: TGTGCCAGCAGCTTAGATCGGGGGGCACTGGTTAGGGAGACCCAGTACTTC.

The rearrangement links TRBV4-2 to TRBJ1-1, with D maybe TRBD1 (5 bases). The CDR3 is 14 amino acids. CDR1 and CDR2 (germline): LGHNA, YNFKEQ. Trimming shortened V by 2 bases and J by 1 base, and 8 bases separated the two germline ends. The CDR3 DNA reads as TGTGCCAGCAGCCAACTAACAGGGAACACTGAAGCTTTCTTT. Its protein product is CASSQLTGNTEAFF.

V is TRBV10-3 and J is TRBJ1-4; 12 nucleotides line up with TRBD1. This CDR3 is built from 17 residues. Germline V CDR1 and CDR2: ENHRY, SYGVKD. With V trimmed by 4 bases and J by 0 bases, 3 bases remained unmatched. The CDR3 loop reads CAISAGQGAPTNEKLFF. The CDR3 region has the DNA TGTGCCATCAGTGCGGGACAGGGGGCTCCAACTAATGAAAAACTGTTTTTT.

V is TRBV10-2 and J is TRBJ2-3, with TRBD2 matching over 8 bases. CDR1 is WSHSY and CDR2 is SAAADI in the germline V gene. CDR3 length equals 18 residues. The junction had 14 bases not matched to a gene; V was cut back by 6 bases and J by 0 bases. The DNA for the CDR3 is TGCGCCAGCAGGGCCTGGGATAGCGGGGAAGGGAGCACAGATACGCAGTATTTT. Its translation: CASRAWDSGEGSTDTQYF.

This sequence joins TRBV13 and TRBJ1-3; D not certain. V lost 3 bases and J lost 4, with 10 bases in between. Germline values: CDR1 PRHDT, CDR2 FYEKMQ (reference sequence). The CDR3 runs to 14 residues. This CDR3 reads CASSLRGGGNTIYF. Written as DNA, the CDR3 is TGTGCCAGCAGCTTGAGAGGAGGGGGAAACACCATATATTTT.

CDR3 bases: TGTGCCAGCAGCTTATGGGCAGGGCCGGGGGTGATAGATACGCAGTATTTT. Its translation: CASSLWAGPGVIDTQYF. The chain has TRBV7-3 and TRBJ2-3; D possibly corresponds to TRBD2 (6 bases). This CDR3 comprises 17 residues. The germline V gene encodes CDR1 SGHTA and CDR2 FQGTGA. V was trimmed by 2 bases and J by 5 bases, leaving 20 bases between them.

The V call is TRBV7-3, the J call TRBJ1-1; unclear D gene. V lost 5 bases, J lost 7 bases, and 26 bases lay in between. The CDR3 runs to 17 residues. In germline, CDR1 is SGHTA, CDR2 FQGTGA. CDR3 bases: TGTGCCAGCAGCCTGCTTTCGGGATCCCGAGCGACGGATGAAGCTTTCTTT. Protein product: CASSLLSGSRATDEAFF.

The V gene is TRBV27, the J gene TRBJ1-1; D is undetermined. V was shortened by 3 bases and J by 4 bases, with 18 bases between the two germline ends. Germline CDR1 and CDR2: MNHEY and SMNVEV (reference sequence). The CDR3 is 16 amino acids. The CDR3 reads CASSLVQNPRTTEAFF. The DNA for the CDR3 is TGTGCCAGCAGTTTGGTTCAGAACCCTCGTACCACTGAAGCTTTCTTT.

This chain uses TRBV7-2 with TRBJ2-1; a possible D gene is TRBD1 (5 bases). The CDR3 sequence is 14 residues long. The V gene's germline CDR1 is SGHTA and CDR2 FQGNSA. The ends were cut back, 1 base at V and 7 bases at J, with 11 bases in the middle. The DNA for the CDR3 is TGTGCCAGCAGCTTAGAACAGGTGAATAATGAGCAGTTCTTC. It translates to CASSLEQVNNEQFF.